This T cell receptor (beta chain) was sequenced for a study of blood T cells in healthy people across ages. General study points: More naive CD4+ cells and higher diversity were found in long-lived than in aged donors. A strong correlation was seen between TCR beta diversity and naive T cell percentage.

In regard to this clonotype: Its antigen is unidentified.

Trimming left V 2 bases short and J 6 bases short, with 11 bases between. CDR1 and CDR2 (germline): DFQATT, SNEGSKA (reference sequence). The CDR3 is 12 amino acids. With a J-beta primer mix and a sample-barcoded 5' primer, a second PCR ran 7 to 11 cycles. TCRdb itself ran the 5' RACE reads through MiXCR, one entry per CDR3 protein. The sample carries more than 1.4 million distinct CDR3 sequences, around 42% recorded once. Every donor contributed ten milliliters of peripheral blood by blood draw. The TCR comes from a woman under 30 in good health. Material: blood. V usage is TRBV20-1 and J usage is TRBJ2-7; D remains unclear. For the CDR3, the DNA is TGCAGTGCTAGACGCAACCCGCCCGAGCAGTACTTC. Translated: CSARRNPPEQYF.